This TCR beta chain was captured in a study of T cell responses to AZD1222 COVID-19 vaccine. Study context: Second-dose recipients at about 4 or about 12 weeks were treated as one pooled group.

Sequenced by immunoSEQ multiplex PCR; TCRdb stores in-frame clones only, minus some. Here the sample spans over 85,000 clones, roughly nine tenths being singletons. Notes on this clone: Its antigen is unidentified.

Germline V gene data show CDR1 as MNHEY and CDR2 as SVGAGI. Trimming cost V 2 bases and J 4 bases, with 14 bases left between them. The CDR3 spans 15 residues. The study, taken as a whole, reports: Regions 160-218 and 743-854 dominated among vaccine-associated CD4 TCRs spanning spike. It should be noted that donors were predominantly white British and more often female, and clonal diversity was possibly underestimated.

The origin of this receptor is an adult in good health. The sequenced sample was peripheral blood, obtained on day 0 of AZD1222 vaccination. The gene calls are TRBV6-5 and TRBJ1-1, with no clear D. CDR3 DNA: TGTGCCAGCAGTTACGAAGGTGGTTTGGTCACTGAAGCTTTCTTT. Its translation: CASSYEGGLVTEAFF.